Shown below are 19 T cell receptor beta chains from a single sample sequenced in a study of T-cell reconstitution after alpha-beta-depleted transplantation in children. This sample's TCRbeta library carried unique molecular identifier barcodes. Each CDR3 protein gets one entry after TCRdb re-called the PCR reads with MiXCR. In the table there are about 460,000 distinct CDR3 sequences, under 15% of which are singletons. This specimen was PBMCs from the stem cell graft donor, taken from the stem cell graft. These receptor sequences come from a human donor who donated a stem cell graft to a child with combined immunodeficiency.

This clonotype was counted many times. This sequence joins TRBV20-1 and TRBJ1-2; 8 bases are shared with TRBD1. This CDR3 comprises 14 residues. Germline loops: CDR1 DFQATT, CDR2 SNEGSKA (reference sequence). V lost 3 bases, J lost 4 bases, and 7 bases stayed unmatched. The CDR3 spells CSASGDRTGYGYTF. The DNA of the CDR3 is TGCAGTGCTAGCGGGGACAGGACGGGCTATGGCTACACCTTC.

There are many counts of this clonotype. CDR3 amino acids: CSAQKDRVDEAFF. DNA of the CDR3: TGCAGCGCCCAAAAGGACAGGGTAGATGAAGCTTTCTTT. The chain links TRBV29-1 to TRBJ1-1, with TRBD1 identical over 8 bases. The V and J ends lost 7 bases and 7 bases, in that order; junction bases with no gene match: 11. Germline V gives CDR1 SQVTM, CDR2 ANQGSEA. The CDR3 runs to 13 residues.

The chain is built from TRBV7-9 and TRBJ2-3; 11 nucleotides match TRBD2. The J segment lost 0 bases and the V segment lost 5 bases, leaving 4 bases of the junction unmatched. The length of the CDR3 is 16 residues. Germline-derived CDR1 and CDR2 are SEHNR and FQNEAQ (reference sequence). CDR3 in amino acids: CASSISGGASTDTQYF. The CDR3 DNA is TGTGCCAGCAGCATTAGCGGGGGGGCTAGCACAGATACGCAGTATTTT.

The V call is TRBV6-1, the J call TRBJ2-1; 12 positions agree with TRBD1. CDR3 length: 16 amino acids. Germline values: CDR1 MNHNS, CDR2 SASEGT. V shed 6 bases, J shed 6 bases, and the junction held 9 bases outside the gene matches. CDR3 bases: TGTGCCAGCAGCGAATCGGGGACAGGGGGCTTCAATGAGCAGTTCTTC. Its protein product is CASSESGTGGFNEQFF.

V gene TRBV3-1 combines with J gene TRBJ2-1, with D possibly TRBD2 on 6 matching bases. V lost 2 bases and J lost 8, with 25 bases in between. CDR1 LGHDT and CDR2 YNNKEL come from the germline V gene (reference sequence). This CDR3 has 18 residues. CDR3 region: CASSQRRGSQGLPHEQFF. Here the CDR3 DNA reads TGTGCCAGCAGCCAAAGACGGGGGAGCCAAGGACTTCCACATGAGCAGTTCTTC.

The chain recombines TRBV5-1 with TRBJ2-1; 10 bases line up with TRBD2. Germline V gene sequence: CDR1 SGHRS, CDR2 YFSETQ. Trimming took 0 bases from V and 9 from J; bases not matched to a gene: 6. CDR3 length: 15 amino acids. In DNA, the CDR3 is TGCGCCAGCAGCTTGGCGGCTAGCGGGAGTGGTGAGCAGTTCTTC. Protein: CASSLAASGSGEQFF.

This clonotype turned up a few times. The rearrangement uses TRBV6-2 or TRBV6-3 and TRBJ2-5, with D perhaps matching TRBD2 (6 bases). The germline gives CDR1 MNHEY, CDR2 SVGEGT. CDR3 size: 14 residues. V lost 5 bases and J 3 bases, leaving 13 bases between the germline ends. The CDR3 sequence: CASSTLAIEETQYF. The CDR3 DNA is TGTGCCAGCAGTACTCTAGCGATCGAAGAGACCCAGTACTTC.

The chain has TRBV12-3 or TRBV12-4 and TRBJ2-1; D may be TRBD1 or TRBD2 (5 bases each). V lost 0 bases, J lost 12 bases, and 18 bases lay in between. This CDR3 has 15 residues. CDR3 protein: CASSLAAGLGQRQFF. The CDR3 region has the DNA TGTGCCAGCAGTTTAGCGGCGGGCTTGGGGCAGCGGCAGTTCTTC.

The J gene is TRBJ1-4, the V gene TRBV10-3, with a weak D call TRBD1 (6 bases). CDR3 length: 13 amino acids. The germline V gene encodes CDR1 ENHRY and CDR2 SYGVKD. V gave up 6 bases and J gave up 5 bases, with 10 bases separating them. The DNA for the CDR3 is TGTGCCATCAGACAGGGAGAAAATGAAAAACTGTTTTTT. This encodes CAIRQGENEKLFF.

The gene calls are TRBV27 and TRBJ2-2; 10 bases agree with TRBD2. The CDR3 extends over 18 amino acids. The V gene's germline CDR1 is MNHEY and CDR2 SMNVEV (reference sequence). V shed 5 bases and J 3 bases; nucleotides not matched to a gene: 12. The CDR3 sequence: CASSPSSSSGSYTGELFF. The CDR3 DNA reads TGTGCCAGCAGTCCCTCCTCCTCTAGCGGGAGCTACACCGGGGAGCTGTTTTTT.

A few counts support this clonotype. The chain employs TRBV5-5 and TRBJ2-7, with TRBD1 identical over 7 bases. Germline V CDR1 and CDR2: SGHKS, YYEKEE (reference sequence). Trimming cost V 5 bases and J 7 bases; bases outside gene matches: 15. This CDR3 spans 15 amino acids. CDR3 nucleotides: TGTGCCAGCAGAGGAACTTGGGGACAGTTTGATGAGCAGTACTTC. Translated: CASRGTWGQFDEQYF.

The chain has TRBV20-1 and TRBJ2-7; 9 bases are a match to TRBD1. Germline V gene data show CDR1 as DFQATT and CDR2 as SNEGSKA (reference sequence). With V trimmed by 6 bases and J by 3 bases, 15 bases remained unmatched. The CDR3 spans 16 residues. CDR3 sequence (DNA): TGCAGTGCGAAAGACCTGACCGGGACAGGGTTCTACGAGCAGTACTTC. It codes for CSAKDLTGTGFYEQYF.

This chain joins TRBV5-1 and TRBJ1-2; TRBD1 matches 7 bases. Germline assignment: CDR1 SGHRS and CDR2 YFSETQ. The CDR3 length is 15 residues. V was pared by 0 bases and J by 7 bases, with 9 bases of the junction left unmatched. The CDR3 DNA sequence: TGCGCCAGCAGCTTGGATGGGACAGACTTTATTGGCTACACCTTC. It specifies CASSLDGTDFIGYTF.

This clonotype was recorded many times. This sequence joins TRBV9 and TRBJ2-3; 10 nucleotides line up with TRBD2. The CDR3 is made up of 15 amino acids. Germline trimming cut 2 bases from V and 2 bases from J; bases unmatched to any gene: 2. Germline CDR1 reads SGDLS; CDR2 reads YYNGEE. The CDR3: CASSVSGRATDTQYF. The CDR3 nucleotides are TGTGCCAGCAGCGTGAGCGGGAGGGCCACAGATACGCAGTATTTT.

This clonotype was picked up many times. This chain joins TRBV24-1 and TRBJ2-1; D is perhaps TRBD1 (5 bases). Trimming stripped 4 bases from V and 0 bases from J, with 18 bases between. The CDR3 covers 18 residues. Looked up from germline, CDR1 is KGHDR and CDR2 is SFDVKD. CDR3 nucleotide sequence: TGTGCCACCAGTGACTCCATCAGGGCGTATAGCTCCTACAATGAGCAGTTCTTC. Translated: CATSDSIRAYSSYNEQFF.

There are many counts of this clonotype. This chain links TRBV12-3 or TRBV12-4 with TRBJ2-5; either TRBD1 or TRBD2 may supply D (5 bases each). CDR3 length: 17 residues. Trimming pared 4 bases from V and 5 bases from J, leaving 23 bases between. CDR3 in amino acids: CASSSLFEGTNGETQYF. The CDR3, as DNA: TGTGCCAGCAGTTCGCTATTCGAAGGGACCAACGGCGAGACCCAGTACTTC.

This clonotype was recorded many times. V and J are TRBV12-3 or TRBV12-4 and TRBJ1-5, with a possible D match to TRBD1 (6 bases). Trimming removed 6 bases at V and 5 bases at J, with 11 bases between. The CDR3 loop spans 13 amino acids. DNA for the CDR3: TGTGCCAGCAGCCGACGGACAGATCAGCCCCAGCATTTT. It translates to CASSRRTDQPQHF.

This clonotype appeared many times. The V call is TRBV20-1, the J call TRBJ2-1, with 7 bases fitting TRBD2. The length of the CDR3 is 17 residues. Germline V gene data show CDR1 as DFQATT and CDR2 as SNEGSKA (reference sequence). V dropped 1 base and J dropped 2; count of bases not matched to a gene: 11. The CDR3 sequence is CSARVPRGAGTYNEQFF. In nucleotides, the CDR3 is TGCAGTGCTAGAGTCCCTCGAGGAGCGGGGACCTACAATGAGCAGTTCTTC.

The CDR3 loop is CASSFKVGYERGATGQFF. CDR3 DNA sequence: TGTGCCAGCAGCTTTAAAGTTGGGTATGAGCGGGGGGCGACGGGGCAGTTCTTC. The chain has TRBV14 and TRBJ2-1; TRBD2 matches 9 bases. The CDR3 has 18 residues. Germline lookup yields CDR1 SGHDN and CDR2 FVKESK. With 5 bases clipped from V and 12 bases from J, the junction kept 23 bases outside the gene matches. The full variable domain, its missing parts supplied by reference TRBV14 and TRBJ2-1, is EAGVTQFPSHSVIEKGQTVTLRCDPISGHDNLYWYRRVMGKEIKFLLHFVKESKQDESGMPNNRFLAERTGGTYSTLKVQPAELEDSGVYFCASSFKVGYERGATGQFFGPGTRLTVL.